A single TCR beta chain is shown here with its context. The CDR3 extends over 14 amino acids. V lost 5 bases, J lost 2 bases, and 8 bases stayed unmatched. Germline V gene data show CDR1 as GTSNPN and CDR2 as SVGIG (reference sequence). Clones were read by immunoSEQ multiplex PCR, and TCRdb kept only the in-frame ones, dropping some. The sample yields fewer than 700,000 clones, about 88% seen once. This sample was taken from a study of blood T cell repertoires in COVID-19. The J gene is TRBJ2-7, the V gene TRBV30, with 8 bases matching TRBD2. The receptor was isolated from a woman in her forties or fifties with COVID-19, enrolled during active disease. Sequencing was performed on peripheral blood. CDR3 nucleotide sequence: TGTGCCTGGTCAAGCGGGGGACCTACCTACGAGCAGTACTTC. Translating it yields CAWSSGGPTYEQYF.